The rows below give T cell receptor beta chains drawn from one sample of a study of Tregs in tolerant kidney transplant recipients. Their antigens are not known. Sequencing was performed with immunoSEQ multiplex PCR; in TCRdb, only in-frame clones are kept and a portion is missing. This sample has about 31,000 clones, with 82% found just once. Sequencing used Tregs from blood cultured with allogeneic cells. The receptors come from a human donor in good health. Each CDR3 is given with its conserved first and last residue. The D gene is left open where the match is weak. Where a row states a size, it is once, few, many or the class of an expanded clone; other rows omit it.

. TRBD1 TRBV25-1 CASSVSGTGGEQYF
. . TRBV7-9 CASSLVRSADTQYF
. . TRBV2 CASSGTPASTDTQYF
. . TRBV6-6 CASSYRSDSYGYTF
. TRBD1 TRBV4-1 CASSQDIHRGRETQYF
once TRBD1 TRBV6-5 CASSYRLTGGIGGYTF
. . TRBV2 CASKERRLSNEQFF
. . TRBV4-1 CASSQSPRAYGYTF
. TRBD1 TRBV25-1 CASKRDRGGLNTEAFF
. . TRBV5-8 CASSPPNSPLHF
. TRBD1 TRBV11-2 CASSPTGATRETQYF
. TRBD1 TRBV4-1 CASSQEDRVGQPQHF
once . TRBV30 CAWSGGRTYNEQFF
once . TRBV6-4 CASSEPGLPPTF
. TRBD1 TRBV6-5 CASSRPGQPYEQYF
. TRBD1 TRBV18 CASSQYGQGLYGYTF
. TRBD2 TRBV11-2 CASSSGLAKGRQFF
. TRBD1 TRBV6-6 CASSLPDRERGYTF
. . TRBV11-1 CASSLRVSDEQFF
. . TRBV6-5 CASSSLPGANVLTF
. . TRBV5-1 CASSLAAGTNEKLFF
. TRBD1 TRBV29-1 CSVGQGRNYGYTF
. . TRBV6-5 CASSWTPRGHYGYTF
. . TRBV6-4 CASSEWLRGNQPQHF
. . TRBV2 CASRPDGTSGLQF
. TRBD1 TRBV5-1 CASSFRTGPLYGYTF
once . TRBV15 CATSRGYSNQPQHF
few . TRBV9 CASSVGAGTQYF
. . TRBV11-1 CASKAGFSGANVLTF
few . TRBV30 CAASRGDTIYF
. . TRBV10-3 CASRHSHEQYF
. . TRBV7-3 CASSSRPLGTGELFF
few . TRBV25-1 CASSKAFFRGVYGNTIYF
. TRBD1 TRBV5-3 CASSNRGPLYGYTF
. TRBD1 TRBV2 CASRTGAGEQFF
once . TRBV4-1 CASSQDPRLRRGYTF
few . TRBV29-1 CSGGHNEQFF
. TRBD1 TRBV5-1 CASSLGTGVGEQYF
. . TRBV5-5 CASSFPGRYEQYF
. . TRBV5-6 CASSLKGWEQFF
medium-sized . TRBV5-4 CASSLLRENTIYF
once TRBD2 TRBV4-2 CASSQDLRGGRESQQYF
. . TRBV9 CASSPQGPSGNTIYF
. TRBD2 TRBV19 CASSTGLAASYEQYF
few . TRBV18 CASSPTGSGSSGNTIYF
. TRBD2 TRBV9 CASSVVMGGADTQYF
. . TRBV4-2 CASSQDQGVGGGYTF
. TRBD2 TRBV7-4 CASSETRGRVLYEQYF